One T cell receptor beta chain is described in this entry. Its antigen is currently unknown. Additional autoimmune diseases, uncontrolled infections, pregnancy or lactation disqualified patients. These data are taken from a study of Graves' ophthalmopathy and Graves' hyperthyroidism. Transcripts of RNA were the source for amplifying TCR beta CDR3 regions. Second-round multiplex PCR came after first-round RT-PCR with HTBI primers. Each CDR3 protein gets one entry after TCRdb re-called the multiplex PCR reads with MiXCR. This sample has about 550,000 distinct CDR3 sequences; under 45% occur once, and the top ten carry around 4%. Whole-study findings and limits: Thyroid clonotypes that were expanded above 0.001 frequency mostly also appeared in blood.

J lost 4 bases, V lost 5 bases, and 14 bases had no gene match. The V gene's germline CDR1 is SNHLY and CDR2 FYNNEI. This CDR3 has 16 residues. Specimen: peripheral blood or thyroid tissue (not recorded which). The chain joins TRBV2 to TRBJ2-7, with 7 bases that match TRBD1. This TCR came from an adult man with Graves' hyperthyroidism. CDR3 sequence reads: CASSSGPQGRGYEQYF. In nucleotides, the CDR3 is TGTGCCAGCAGTTCAGGACCACAGGGGCGCGGTTACGAGCAGTACTTC. The variable domain in full, completed from reference TRBV2 and TRBJ2-7, reads EPEVTQTPSHQVTQMGQEVILRCVPISNHLYFYWYRQILGQKVEFLVSFYNNEISEKSEIFDDQFSVERPDGSNFTLKIRSTKLEDSAMYFCASSSGPQGRGYEQYFGPGTRLTVT.